This section outlines one T cell receptor (beta chain) sequence together with its context. TCRdb's table, derived via immunoSEQ multiplex PCR, lists solely in-frame clones and lacks some. This table has 130,000 or so clones, 84% appearing once. V gave up 5 bases and J gave up 5 bases; unmatched junction bases: 8. CDR3 length equals 14 residues. Germline CDR1 reads SGHTA; CDR2 reads FQGTGA. The sample is drawn from a study of blood T cell repertoires in COVID-19. Sequenced sample: PBMCs or T cells enriched from blood (not recorded which). This rearrangement joins TRBV7-3 to TRBJ2-5; 7 bases match TRBD2. The origin of this receptor is a woman between 45 and 60 years old with acute COVID-19. The CDR3 here is CASSPTSGAETQYF. The CDR3 nucleotides are TGTGCCAGCAGCCCTACCAGCGGGGCGGAGACCCAGTACTTC.